One sample yielded the 16 T cell receptor beta chains listed below, sequenced in a study of T cells in Graves' hyperthyroidism and ophthalmopathy. RNA transcripts were the template for amplifying TCR beta CDR3 regions. TCR CDR3 regions were first amplified by RT-PCR with HTBI primers. In TCRdb, the multiplex PCR reads were re-called with MiXCR into one record per CDR3 protein. This sample has 370,000 or so distinct CDR3 sequences; 15% to 19% occur once, and the top ten carry 28%. The material sequenced was blood. Receptors originate from a woman between 18 and 29 years old with Graves' hyperthyroidism that later progressed to Graves' ophthalmopathy.

This clonotype was counted many times. J is TRBJ2-7 and V is TRBV5-1; perhaps TRBD2 as D (7 bases). V was trimmed by 5 bases and J by 0 bases, leaving 12 bases between them. The germline V gene has CDR1 SGHRS and CDR2 YFSETQ. This CDR3 has 14 residues. CDR3 sequence: CASSGGASSYEQYF. The CDR3 DNA sequence: TGCGCCAGCAGTGGGGGGGCCAGCTCCTACGAGCAGTACTTC.

This clonotype was found a few times. CDR3 sequence reads: CASSVSGAGQPQHF. DNA of the CDR3: TGTGCCAGCAGCGTATCAGGGGCCGGTCAGCCCCAGCATTTT. The gene calls are TRBV9 and TRBJ1-5, with D possibly TRBD1 on 6 matching bases. The CDR3 loop spans 14 amino acids. V lost 1 base and J 6 bases, leaving 11 bases between the germline ends. From germline, CDR1 is SGDLS and CDR2 YYNGEE.

This clonotype was seen at least ten times. This chain connects TRBV15 to TRBJ1-5; tentatively, D is TRBD1 (5 bases). V lost 3 bases and J lost 6, with 12 bases in between. The CDR3 runs 14 residues. Germline V gene sequence: CDR1 LNHNV, CDR2 YYDKDF (reference sequence). CDR3 sequence: CATSSKSGLQPQHF. Written as DNA, the CDR3 is TGTGCCACCAGCAGTAAATCAGGGCTTCAGCCCCAGCATTTT.

This clonotype was counted a few times. The genes are TRBV12-5 and TRBJ2-1, with 7 bases aligning to TRBD2. Trimming cost V 6 bases and J 9 bases; bases outside gene matches: 8. CDR3 length: 13 amino acids. CDR1 is LGHNT and CDR2 is FRNRAP in the germline V gene. The CDR3 sequence: CASGTLAGREQFF. For the CDR3, the DNA is TGTGCTAGTGGAACATTAGCGGGCCGTGAGCAGTTCTTC. The full variable domain, with the rest looked up from reference TRBV12-5 and TRBJ2-1, is DARVTQTPRHKVTEMGQEVTMRCQPILGHNTVFWYRQTMMQGLELLAYFRNRAPLDDSGMPKDRFSAEMPDATLATLKIQPSEPRDSAVYFCASGTLAGREQFFGPGTRLTVL.

This rearrangement joins TRBV12-3 or TRBV12-4 to TRBJ2-2, with unresolved D. The CDR3 totals 13 residues. V lost 3 bases to trimming and J lost 6 bases, with 8 bases between them. CDR3 region: CASSFHVPGELFF. Here the CDR3 DNA reads TGTGCCAGCAGTTTTCATGTCCCCGGGGAGCTGTTTTTT.

In this sample, this clonotype turned up a few times. The CDR3 coding sequence is TGTGCCAGCTCACCACGGAGTAGTCCCTACGAGCAGTACTTC. Protein sequence: CASSPRSSPYEQYF. The V gene is TRBV18, the J gene TRBJ2-7, with D uncertain. Germline V gene lookup returns CDR1 KGHSH and CDR2 LQKENI. The CDR3 length is 14 residues. Trimming removed 1 base at V and 2 bases at J, with 9 bases between. Full variable domain (missing parts from reference TRBV18 and TRBJ2-7): NAGVMQNPRHLVRRRGQEARLRCSPMKGHSHVYWYRQLPEEGLKFMVYLQKENIIDESGMPKERFSAEFPKEGPSILRIQQVVRGDSAAYFCASSPRSSPYEQYFGPGTRLTVT.

This clonotype was detected many times. The chain employs TRBV11-2 and TRBJ2-7; perhaps TRBD1 as D (7 bases). The V end was cut by 5 bases, the J end by 4 bases, with 18 bases between. Germline V gives CDR1 SGHAT, CDR2 FQNNGV. The CDR3 has 15 amino acids. The CDR3: CASSPSDREVYEQYF. As DNA, the CDR3 is TGTGCCAGCAGCCCAAGCGACAGGGAGGTTTACGAGCAGTACTTC.

Ten or more counts support this clonotype. This chain joins TRBV12-3 or TRBV12-4 and TRBJ2-1; D gene uncertain. The V end was cut by 0 bases, the J end by 6 bases, with 9 bases between. The length of the CDR3 is 14 residues. The CDR3 is CASSLALGPNEQFF. The CDR3 DNA is TGTGCCAGCAGTTTAGCCCTCGGCCCCAATGAGCAGTTCTTC.

This clonotype occurred a few times. The chain is built from TRBV18 and TRBJ2-5; 9 bases align to TRBD2. The V and J ends lost 3 bases and 4 bases, in that order; junction bases with no gene match: 12. Germline values: CDR1 KGHSH, CDR2 LQKENI. The CDR3 loop spans 17 amino acids. The CDR3, as DNA: TGTGCCAGCTCACCTGCGGGAGGGCCTCCGAAAAGAGAGACCCAGTACTTC. Its protein product is CASSPAGGPPKRETQYF.

V is TRBV2 and J is TRBJ1-4; 7 nucleotides match TRBD1. CDR1 is SNHLY and CDR2 is FYNNEI in the germline V gene. J lost 7 bases, V lost 4 bases, and 6 bases had no gene match. The CDR3 runs 14 residues. The CDR3 DNA reads TGTGCCAGCAGTGTACAGGGGAGTGGTGAAAAACTGTTTTTT. The encoded protein is CASSVQGSGEKLFF.

In its sample, this clonotype was seen a few times. The CDR3, as DNA: TGTGCCAGCAGACTTGGTCGGGCGCCTAATTACGAGCAGTACTTC. This encodes CASRLGRAPNYEQYF. The V and J genes are TRBV6-4 and TRBJ2-7, with no clear D. Germline V lookup: CDR1 MRHNA, CDR2 SNTAGT. The length of the CDR3 is 15 residues. The V end was cut by 6 bases, the J end by 4 bases, with 19 bases between.

The chain joins TRBV4-1 to TRBJ2-7; 10 nucleotides line up with TRBD2. V was clipped by 4 bases and J by 1 base; unmatched bases: 4. Germline V gene data show CDR1 as MGHRA and CDR2 as YSYEKL. The CDR3 runs to 15 residues. This CDR3 reads CASSRVGLASYEQYF. DNA for the CDR3: TGCGCCAGCAGCCGAGTGGGACTAGCGTCCTACGAGCAGTACTTC.

This clonotype showed up many times. The DNA of the CDR3 is TGTGCCAGCCGAAGCGGCAGGAACTATGGCTACACCTTC. This codes for CASRSGRNYGYTF. The chain joins TRBV27 to TRBJ1-2; D gene unclear. Between the trimmed V and J ends, which lost 8 bases and 2 bases, there was a span of 12 bases. The CDR3 covers 13 residues. The V gene's germline CDR1 is MNHEY and CDR2 SMNVEV (reference sequence).

This clonotype was counted only a few times. This chain connects TRBV20-1 to TRBJ1-1; D remains ambiguous. Germline CDR1 DFQATT, CDR2 SNEGSKA (reference sequence). The CDR3 length is 13 residues. V was trimmed by 6 bases and J by 6 bases, leaving 17 bases between them. Here the CDR3 reads CSARPFDSAEAFF. CDR3 coding DNA: TGCAGTGCCCGCCCTTTTGACTCGGCTGAAGCTTTCTTT.

This sequence joins TRBV27 and TRBJ2-7; 9 positions match TRBD1. The germline V gene encodes CDR1 MNHEY and CDR2 SMNVEV (reference sequence). J was trimmed by 6 bases and V by 6 bases; bases with no gene match: 12. This CDR3 has 15 residues. The CDR3 nucleotides read TGTGCCAGCAGGAAATCACAGGGGGCGCCACCCGAGCAGTACTTC. It translates to CASRKSQGAPPEQYF.

This clonotype was seen many times. V usage is TRBV10-2 and J usage is TRBJ2-7, with D perhaps matching TRBD1 (5 bases). The CDR3 runs to 13 residues. Trimming removed 3 bases at V and 2 bases at J, with 8 bases between. Per germline, CDR1 WSHSY and CDR2 SAAADI. This CDR3 reads CASSDREPYEQYF. The CDR3 bases are TGCGCCAGCAGTGACAGGGAACCCTACGAGCAGTACTTC.